This T cell receptor beta chain was recovered during a study of blood T cell repertoires in COVID-19. Study-level background: The cDNA or gDNA used as material had been derived from T cells, B-cell-depleted T cells, or PBMCs.

Participants were aged roughly 18 to 90 years, lived in roughly 25 US areas, and enrolled virtually. Participants reported their clinical history, and cohort assignment relied on those reports. There are 17 residues in the CDR3. Germline trimming cut 5 bases from V and 0 bases from J; bases unmatched to any gene: 10. Looked up from germline, CDR1 is SGHAT and CDR2 is FQNNGV. Sequenced by immunoSEQ multiplex PCR; TCRdb stores in-frame clones only, minus some. The sample includes about 270,000 clones, roughly 85% seen only once; the top ten take 9.1%. Sequenced input: PBMCs or T cells enriched from blood (not recorded which). This TCR was sampled from a woman between 50 and 59 years old with acute COVID-19. V and J are TRBV11-2 and TRBJ2-3; 8 bases line up with TRBD1. CDR3 protein: CASSPGTGVASTDTQYF. The CDR3 DNA sequence: TGTGCCAGCAGCCCAGGGACAGGCGTCGCTAGCACAGATACGCAGTATTTT.